This T cell receptor (beta chain) was documented in a study of cytomegalovirus exposure and HLA in healthy donors. Whole-study context: Genotyping of more than 300 donors showed that about 79% belonged to the Caucasian-associated ancestry cluster.

Findings of the study overall: In an earlier analysis, in some 600 donors, most V segments appeared productive either ~90% or ~30% of the time. Cytomegalovirus-associated TCR beta chains were listed, numbering roughly 150.

With respect to this clone: Antigen: not known.

Both 60 Vbeta primers and 13 Jbeta primers went into the PCR. As processed by the authors: Approximately 11 million shared chains were among 65 million to 85 million unique TCR beta chains counted in a later analysis. Libraries were prepared by immunoSEQ multiplex PCR; TCRdb keeps only in-frame clonotypes and omits some of them. V, J and clone size are those of that table, while D and trimming were read from the DNA. The data show approximately 150,000 clones, 65% to 80% seen once. What was sequenced was PBMCs. The source of this sequence is a man between 40 and 49 years old in good health and CMV-seronegative.

The DNA for the CDR3 is TGTGCCAGCGGGAGTAATGAAAAACTGTTTTTT. It codes for CASGSNEKLFF. The chain uses TRBV6-5 and TRBJ1-4; D unresolved. Trimming took off 8 bases at V and 4 bases at J, with 5 bases between the two ends. The CDR3 is 11 amino acids. Germline V gene data show CDR1 as MNHEY and CDR2 as SVGAGI.